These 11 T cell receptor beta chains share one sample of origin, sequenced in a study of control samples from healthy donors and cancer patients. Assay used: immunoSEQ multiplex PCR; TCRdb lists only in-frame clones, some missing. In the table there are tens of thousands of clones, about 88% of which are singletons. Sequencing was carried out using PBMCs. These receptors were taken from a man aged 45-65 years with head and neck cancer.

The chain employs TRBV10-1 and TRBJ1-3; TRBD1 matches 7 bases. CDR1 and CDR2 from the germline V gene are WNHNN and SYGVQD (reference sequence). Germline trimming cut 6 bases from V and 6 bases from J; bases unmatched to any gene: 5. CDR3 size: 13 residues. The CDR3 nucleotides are TGCGCCAGCAGCACTGGACAGGAAAACACCATATATTTT. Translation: CASSTGQENTIYF.

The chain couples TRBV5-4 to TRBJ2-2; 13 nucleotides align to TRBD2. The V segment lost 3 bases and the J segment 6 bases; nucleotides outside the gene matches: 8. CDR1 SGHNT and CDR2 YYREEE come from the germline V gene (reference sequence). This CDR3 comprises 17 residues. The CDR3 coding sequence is TGTGCCAGCAGCTCCGGGACTAGCGGGGTAATTTCCGGGGAGCTGTTTTTT. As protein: CASSSGTSGVISGELFF.

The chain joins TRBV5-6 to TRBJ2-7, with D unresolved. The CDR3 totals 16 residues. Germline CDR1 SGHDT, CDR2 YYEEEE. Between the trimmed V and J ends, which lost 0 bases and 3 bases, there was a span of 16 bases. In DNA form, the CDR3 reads TGTGCCAGCAGCTTGGCCCTTTTCGGACGTTTCTACGAGCAGTACTTC. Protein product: CASSLALFGRFYEQYF.

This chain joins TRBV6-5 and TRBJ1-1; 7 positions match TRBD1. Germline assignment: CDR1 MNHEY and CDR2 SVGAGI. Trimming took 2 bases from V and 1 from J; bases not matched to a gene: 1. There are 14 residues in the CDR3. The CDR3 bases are TGTGCCAGCAGTTACGGGACAGAGAACACTGAAGCTTTCTTT. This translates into CASSYGTENTEAFF.

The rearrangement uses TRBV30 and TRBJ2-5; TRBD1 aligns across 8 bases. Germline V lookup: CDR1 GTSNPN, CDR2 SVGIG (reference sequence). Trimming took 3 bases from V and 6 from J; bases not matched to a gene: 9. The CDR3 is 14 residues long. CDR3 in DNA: TGTGCCTGGAGCTCAGGGGGCTCGGGAAAGACCCAGTACTTC. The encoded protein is CAWSSGGSGKTQYF.

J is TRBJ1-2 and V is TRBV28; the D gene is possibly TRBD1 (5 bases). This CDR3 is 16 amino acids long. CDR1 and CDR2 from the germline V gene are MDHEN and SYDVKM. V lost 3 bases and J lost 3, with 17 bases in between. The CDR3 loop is CASSLGGGWADYGYTF. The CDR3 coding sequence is TGTGCCAGCAGTTTGGGGGGGGGTTGGGCGGACTATGGCTACACCTTC.

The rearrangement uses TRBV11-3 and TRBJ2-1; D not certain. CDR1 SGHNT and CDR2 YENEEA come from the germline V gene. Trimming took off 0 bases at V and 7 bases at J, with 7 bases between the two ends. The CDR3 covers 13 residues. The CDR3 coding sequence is TGTGCCAGCAGCTTAGATGTAAATAATGAGCAGTTCTTC. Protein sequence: CASSLDVNNEQFF. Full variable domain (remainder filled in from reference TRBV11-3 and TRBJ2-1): EAGVVQSPRYKIIEKKQPVAFWCNPISGHNTLYWYLQNLGQGPELLIRYENEEAVDDSQLPKDRFSAERLKGVDSTLKIQPAELGDSAVYLCASSLDVNNEQFFGPGTRLTVL.

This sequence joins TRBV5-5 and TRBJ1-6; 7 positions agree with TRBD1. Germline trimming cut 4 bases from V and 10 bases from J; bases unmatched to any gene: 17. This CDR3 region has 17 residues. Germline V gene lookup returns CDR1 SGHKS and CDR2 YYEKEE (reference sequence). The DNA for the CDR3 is TGTGCCAGCAGCCCCAGGACGGTGACAGGGTTGGTGTCACCCCTCCACTTT. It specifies CASSPRTVTGLVSPLHF. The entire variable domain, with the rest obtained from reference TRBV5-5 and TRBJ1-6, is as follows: DAGVTQSPTHLIKTRGQQVTLRCSPISGHKSVSWYQQVLGQGPQFIFQYYEKEERGRGNFPDRFSARQFPNYSSELNVNALLLGDSALYLCASSPRTVTGLVSPLHFGNGTRLTVT.

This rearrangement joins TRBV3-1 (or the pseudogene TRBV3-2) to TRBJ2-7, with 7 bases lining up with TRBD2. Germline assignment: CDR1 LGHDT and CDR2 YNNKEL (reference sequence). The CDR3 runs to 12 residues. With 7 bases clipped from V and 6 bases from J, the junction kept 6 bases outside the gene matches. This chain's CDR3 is CASTQTGGEQYF. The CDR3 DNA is TGTGCCAGCACTCAAACGGGGGGCGAGCAGTACTTC.

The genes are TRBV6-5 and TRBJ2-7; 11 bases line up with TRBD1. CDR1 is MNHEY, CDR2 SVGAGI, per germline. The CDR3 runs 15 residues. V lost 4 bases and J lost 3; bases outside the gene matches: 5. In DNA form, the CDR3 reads TGTGCCAGCAGTTCCGGGGGGACAGGGGGCTACGAGCAGTACTTC. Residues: CASSSGGTGGYEQYF.

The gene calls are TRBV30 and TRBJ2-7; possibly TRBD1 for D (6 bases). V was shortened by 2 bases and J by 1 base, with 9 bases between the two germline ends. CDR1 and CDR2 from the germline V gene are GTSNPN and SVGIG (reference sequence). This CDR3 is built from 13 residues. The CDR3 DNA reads TGTGCCTGGAGTTCCCAGGGGTCCTACGAGCAGTACTTC. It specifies CAWSSQGSYEQYF.